This TCR beta chain derives from a study of early T cells in non-severe SARS-CoV-2 infection. Study summary: The authors sequenced bulk RNA from unsorted whole blood, leaving chains unpaired.

Germline V gives CDR1 SGHNT, CDR2 YENEEA. The CDR3 loop spans 13 amino acids. Trimming pared 5 bases from V and 0 bases from J, leaving 7 bases between. In the library, individual cDNA molecules carried attached unique molecular identifiers. TCRdb re-called the 5' RACE reads through MiXCR, storing one row per CDR3 protein. Of 45,000 to 70,000 distinct CDR3 sequences listed, roughly 6.5% are singletons. The V and J genes are TRBV11-3 and TRBJ1-1, with D maybe TRBD1 (6 bases). This TCR was recovered from an adult who was a healthcare worker with PCR-confirmed SARS-CoV-2 infection or an uninfected control (not recorded which). Sequenced: whole blood. CDR3 in amino acids: CASSPGVNTEAFF. CDR3 in DNA: TGTGCCAGCAGCCCAGGGGTGAACACTGAAGCTTTCTTT.